This T cell receptor (beta chain) derives from a study of blood T cell repertoires in COVID-19. Study context: Whether acute or convalescent, the COVID-19 samples came from the United States, Italy and Spain.

This CDR3 is built from 15 residues. V dropped 3 bases and J dropped 4 bases, with 16 bases sitting between them. CDR1 and CDR2 from the germline V gene are SGHRS and YFSETQ. TCRdb's table, derived via immunoSEQ multiplex PCR, lists solely in-frame clones and lacks some. Seen here are roughly 200,000 clones, around 87% observed once, and the top ten hold about 10%. The TCR comes from a woman between 50 and 59 years old with COVID-19, enrolled during active disease. The chain recombines TRBV5-1 with TRBJ1-2; the D gene is possibly TRBD1 (5 bases). The sample taken for sequencing was peripheral blood. CDR3 in amino acids: CASSSGGADLYGYTF. CDR3 DNA sequence: TGCGCCAGCAGCTCGGGGGGAGCAGACCTCTATGGCTACACCTTC.